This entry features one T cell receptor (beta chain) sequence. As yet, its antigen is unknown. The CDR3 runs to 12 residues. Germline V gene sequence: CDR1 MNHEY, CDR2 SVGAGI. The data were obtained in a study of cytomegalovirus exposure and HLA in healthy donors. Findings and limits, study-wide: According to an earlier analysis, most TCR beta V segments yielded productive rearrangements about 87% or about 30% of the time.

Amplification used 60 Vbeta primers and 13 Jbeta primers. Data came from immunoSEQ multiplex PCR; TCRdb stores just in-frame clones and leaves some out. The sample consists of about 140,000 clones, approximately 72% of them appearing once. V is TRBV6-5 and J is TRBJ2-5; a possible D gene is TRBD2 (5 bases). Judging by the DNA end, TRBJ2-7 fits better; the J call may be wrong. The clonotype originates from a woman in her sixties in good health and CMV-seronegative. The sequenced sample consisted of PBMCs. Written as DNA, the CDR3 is TGTGCCAGCAGTACGGGGTCCTACGAGCAGTACTTC. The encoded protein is CASSTGSYEQYF.